This is a list of T cell receptor beta chains from one sample in a study of regulatory T cells in long-lasting Graves disease. TCRdb re-called the multiplex PCR reads with MiXCR, one entry per CDR3 protein. Here the sample spans about 420,000 distinct CDR3 sequences, roughly 15% being singletons. This same sample was also part of a study on T cells in Graves' hyperthyroidism and ophthalmopathy.

The specimen comprised peripheral blood mononuclear cells (PBMCs), sampled at new diagnosis, from a patient treated with antithyroid drugs. These TCRs come from a woman aged 18-29 years with Graves disease. The CDR3 runs from the conserved cysteine through the conserved F or W. Each record gives: D gene, J gene, clone size, CDR3 length, V gene, CDR3 protein, CDR3 DNA. The D gene is left open where the match is weak. Clone size appears in some rows only: once, few, many, or a class for an expanded clone.

NA | TRBJ2-3 | many | 15 | TRBV7-2 | CASSQRGWVEKTQYF | TGTGCCAGCAGTCAACGTGGGTGGGTGGAGAAAACGCAGTATTTT
NA | TRBJ2-3 | NA | 9 | TRBV5-4 | CASSLQEYF | TGTGCCAGCAGCTTGCAGGAGTATTTT
NA | TRBJ2-2 | many | 16 | TRBV7-3 | CASSLRRAQNTGELFF | TGTGCCAGCAGCTTACGACGGGCTCAGAACACCGGGGAGCTGTTTTTT
NA | TRBJ2-3 | NA | 15 | TRBV28 | CASSHSSVSTDTQYF | TGTGCCAGCAGTCACTCTAGCGTATCCACAGATACGCAGTATTTT
TRBD2 | TRBJ2-7 | many | 15 | TRBV27 | CASSPRTSFSYEQYF | TGTGCCAGCAGTCCACGGACTAGTTTTTCCTACGAGCAGTACTTC
NA | TRBJ2-3 | NA | 11 | TRBV25-1 | CASSEIDTQYF | TGTGCCAGCAGTGAAATAGATACGCAGTATTTT
TRBD1 | TRBJ2-7 | few | 16 | TRBV10-3 | CAISEFRDRVAYEQYF | TGTGCCATCAGTGAGTTCCGGGACAGGGTTGCCTACGAGCAGTACTTC
NA | TRBJ2-1 | NA | 14 | TRBV10-1 | CASSERPNGNEQFF | TGCGCCAGCAGTGAGCGACCGAACGGGAATGAGCAGTTCTTC
TRBD1 | TRBJ2-7 | NA | 13 | TRBV28 | CASRGQGLSEQYF | TGTGCCAGCAGGGGACAGGGGTTAAGCGAGCAGTACTTC
NA | TRBJ2-1 | few | 15 | TRBV27 | CASSFSRDTYNEQFF | TGTGCCAGCAGTTTCTCCCGGGACACCTACAATGAGCAGTTCTTC
TRBD1 | TRBJ1-5 | many | 15 | TRBV19 | CASSTRDRGNQPQHF | TGTGCCAGTAGTACCCGGGACAGGGGGAATCAGCCCCAGCATTTT
NA | TRBJ1-5 | many | 11 | TRBV10-3 | CATGFDQPQHF | TGTGCCACAGGGTTTGATCAGCCCCAGCATTTT
TRBD2 | TRBJ2-7 | many | 13 | TRBV7-9 | CASRWEASGEQYF | TGTGCCAGCAGATGGGAAGCTAGCGGCGAGCAGTACTTC
NA | TRBJ2-1 | few | 13 | TRBV24-1 | CATMDSLYNEQFF | TGTGCCACCATGGATAGCCTCTACAATGAGCAGTTCTTC
NA | TRBJ2-7 | many | 12 | TRBV20-1 | CSANDNSYEQYF | TGCAGTGCTAATGACAACTCCTACGAGCAGTACTTC
NA | TRBJ1-1 | many | 14 | TRBV12-3/TRBV12-4 | CASSLMEGVAEAFF | TGTGCCAGCAGTTTAATGGAGGGGGTAGCTGAAGCTTTCTTT
NA | TRBJ2-3 | many | 15 | TRBV3-1 | CASSLHGPNTDTQYF | TGTGCCAGCAGCCTTCACGGACCCAACACAGATACGCAGTATTTT
NA | TRBJ1-5 | few | 15 | TRBV7-2 | CASSGLGGSNQPQHF | TGTGCCAGCAGCGGACTTGGGGGTAGCAATCAGCCCCAGCATTTT
NA | TRBJ1-3 | NA | 15 | TRBV7-2 | CASSLGVSSGNTIYF | TGTGCCAGCAGCTTAGGGGTCAGCTCTGGAAACACCATATATTTT
TRBD2 | TRBJ2-7 | NA | 15 | TRBV4-1 | CASSRSGPAGNEQYF | TGCGCCAGCAGCCGCTCAGGTCCAGCGGGAAACGAGCAGTACTTC
NA | TRBJ2-1 | few | 13 | TRBV7-3 | CASSLSVWDEQFF | TGTGCCAGCAGCTTGTCGGTCTGGGATGAGCAGTTCTTC
NA | TRBJ2-7 | few | 11 | TRBV2 | CASKHIYEQYF | TGTGCCAGCAAGCACATCTACGAGCAGTACTTC
NA | TRBJ1-1 | many | 13 | TRBV12-3/TRBV12-4 | CASSLWGNTEAFF | TGTGCCAGCAGCTTGTGGGGCAACACTGAAGCTTTCTTT
TRBD2 | TRBJ2-3 | many | 17 | TRBV7-3 | CASSSRHSGRASDTQYF | TGTGCCAGCAGCTCAAGACATAGCGGGAGAGCGTCAGATACGCAGTATTTT
NA | TRBJ2-7 | many | 15 | TRBV7-6 | CASSPTRASPYEQYF | TGTGCCAGCAGCCCCACTAGGGCCTCCCCCTACGAGCAGTACTTC
NA | TRBJ2-1 | many | 14 | TRBV27 | CASSREPPYNEQFF | TGTGCCAGCAGCCGGGAGCCCCCCTACAATGAGCAGTTCTTC
TRBD2 | TRBJ2-1 | many | 17 | TRBV20-1 | CSARDYGSGSWYNEQFF | TGCAGTGCTAGAGATTATGGTAGCGGGAGTTGGTACAATGAGCAGTTCTTC
NA | TRBJ2-7 | NA | 13 | TRBV7-9 | CANMVQGSYEQYF | TGTGCCAACATGGTACAGGGATCCTACGAGCAGTACTTC
NA | TRBJ1-2 | few | 13 | TRBV29-1 | CSVQEGGLYGYTF | TGCAGCGTTCAGGAGGGGGGCCTCTATGGCTACACCTTC
TRBD2 | TRBJ2-7 | many | 15 | TRBV20-1 | CSARDGTSASYEQYF | TGCAGTGCTAGAGATGGGACTAGCGCGTCCTACGAGCAGTACTTC
NA | TRBJ1-2 | few | 15 | TRBV20-1 | CSARDLFGGPGGYTF | TGCAGTGCTAGAGATCTGTTCGGAGGACCCGGTGGCTACACCTTC
TRBD2 | TRBJ2-7 | many | 14 | TRBV28 | CASSLTSATYEQYF | TGTGCCAGCAGTTTAACTAGCGCGACCTACGAGCAGTACTTC
NA | TRBJ2-3 | many | 14 | TRBV11-1 | CASSLNVGRPTQYF | TGTGCCAGCAGCTTAAATGTGGGGCGCCCTACGCAGTATTTT
NA | TRBJ1-2 | few | 16 | TRBV15 | CATSSSTGHVQYGYTF | TGTGCCACCAGCAGTTCCACCGGACACGTCCAATATGGCTACACCTTC
TRBD1 | TRBJ2-3 | many | 16 | TRBV24-1 | CATSGGTGKRTDTQYF | TGTGCCACCAGTGGCGGGACAGGGAAGCGCACAGATACGCAGTATTTT
TRBD2 | TRBJ2-1 | many | 16 | TRBV6-5 | CASSYPGSGSYNEQFF | TGTGCCAGCAGTTACCCCGGTAGCGGGTCCTACAATGAGCAGTTCTTC
NA | TRBJ2-2 | NA | 16 | TRBV6-2/TRBV6-3 | CASSYRTWRPRGELFF | TGTGCCAGCAGTTACCGGACCTGGCGGCCCAGGGGGGAGCTGTTTTTT
NA | TRBJ2-6 | NA | 14 | TRBV30 | CAWSRTPGANVLTF | TGTGCCTGGAGCCGGACTCCAGGGGCCAACGTCCTGACTTTC
TRBD1 | TRBJ1-6 | NA | 14 | TRBV11-2 | CASSNRDRGESLHF | TGTGCCAGCAGCAACCGGGACAGGGGAGAATCCCTCCACTTT
TRBD2 | TRBJ2-3 | many | 15 | TRBV28 | CASSSSGTSVDTQYF | TGTGCCAGCAGTTCGTCCGGGACTAGTGTGGATACGCAGTATTTT
NA | TRBJ1-5 | many | 15 | TRBV7-8 | CASSLQGPGNQPQHF | TGTGCCAGCAGCCTCCAGGGTCCGGGCAATCAGCCCCAGCATTTT
NA | TRBJ2-4 | NA | 16 | TRBV27 | CASTETGEGAKNIQYF | TGTGCCAGCACCGAGACAGGGGAGGGGGCCAAAAACATTCAGTACTTC
TRBD1 | TRBJ2-3 | many | 14 | TRBV2 | CAIEPGQKRDTQYF | TGTGCCATCGAGCCGGGACAGAAACGAGATACGCAGTATTTT
NA | TRBJ2-7 | NA | 16 | TRBV7-9 | CASSSTRAGSSYEQYF | TGTGCCAGCAGCTCCACTCGGGCAGGTAGTTCCTACGAGCAGTACTTC
NA | TRBJ1-2 | few | 11 | TRBV7-2 | CASSPEGGYTF | TGTGCCAGCAGCCCCGAGGGTGGCTACACCTTC
NA | TRBJ2-7 | many | 12 | TRBV7-9 | CATDATAYEQYF | TGTGCCACGGACGCGACAGCCTACGAGCAGTACTTC